This T cell receptor (beta chain) is drawn from a study of OX40 agonist ivuxolimab in advanced cancers. Across the whole study: Across the patients, intravenous ivuxolimab was delivered every 2 weeks at 0.01 to 10 mg/kg. Enrolled patients in dose escalation had cancers that were hepatocellular carcinoma, melanoma, renal cell or head and neck cancer.

General study results and limits: Fewer expanded clones were found on average in CD4+ than in CD8+ T cells.

Patients with a history of autoimmune disease or on systemic immunosuppression were excluded. Germline CDR1 SGHNT, CDR2 YENEEA. This CDR3 is built from 17 residues. With 0 bases removed from V and 0 bases from J, the gap between germline ends came to 12 bases. TCRdb keeps only in-frame clones here, not all; method: immunoSEQ multiplex PCR. The sample holds 12,000 or so clones, roughly 71% seen once. A word on this clone: Antigen unknown.

The rearrangement joins TRBV11-3 to TRBJ2-1; D is unclear. This material consisted of CD4+ or CD8+ T cells sorted from blood, taken in a trial of the OX40 agonist ivuxolimab. This TCR was recovered from an adult with an advanced solid tumor such as melanoma, head and neck, liver or kidney cancer. CDR3 sequence reads: CASSLEPKVNSYNEQFF. CDR3 nucleotide sequence: TGTGCCAGCAGCTTAGAACCTAAGGTGAACTCCTACAATGAGCAGTTCTTC.